This T cell receptor (beta chain) was obtained from a study of blood T cell repertoires in COVID-19. As for the study in general: The origin of the acute and convalescent COVID-19 samples was the United States, Italy and Spain. PBMCs, B-cell-depleted T cells, or T cells provided the cDNA or gDNA that made up the material.

The V segment lost 3 bases and the J segment 5 bases; nucleotides outside the gene matches: 0. CDR1 ENHRY and CDR2 SYGVKD come from the germline V gene. CDR3 length: 13 amino acids. The Seattle site enrolled patients during active infection and followed them longitudinally. TCRdb keeps only in-frame clones here, not all; method: immunoSEQ multiplex PCR. Of more than 200,000 clones in the sample, around four fifths were seen once. The sequencing input was peripheral blood. The V call is TRBV10-3, the J call TRBJ2-1; 8 bases line up with TRBD2. This TCR was sampled from a woman of 80 years or more with COVID-19, enrolled during active disease. CDR3 bases: TGTGCCATCAGTGAACTAGCGGACAATGAGCAGTTCTTC. This codes for CAISELADNEQFF.